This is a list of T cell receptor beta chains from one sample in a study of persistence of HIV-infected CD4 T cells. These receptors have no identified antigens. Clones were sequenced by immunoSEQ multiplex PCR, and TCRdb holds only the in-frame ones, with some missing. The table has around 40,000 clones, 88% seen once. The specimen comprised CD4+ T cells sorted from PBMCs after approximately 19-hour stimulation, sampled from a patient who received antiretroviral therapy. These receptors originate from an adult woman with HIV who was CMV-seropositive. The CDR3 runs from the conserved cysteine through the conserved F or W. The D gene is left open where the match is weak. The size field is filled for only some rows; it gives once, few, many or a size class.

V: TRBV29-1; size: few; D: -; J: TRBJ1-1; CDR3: CSAQDRGPTEAFF; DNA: TGCAGCGCTCAGGATCGGGGTCCCACTGAAGCTTTCTTT
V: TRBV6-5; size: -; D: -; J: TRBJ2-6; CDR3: CASELSGANVLTF; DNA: TGTGCCAGCGAACTATCTGGGGCCAACGTCCTGACTTTC
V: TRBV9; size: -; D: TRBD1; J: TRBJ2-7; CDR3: CASSVSGQGTYEQYF; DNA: TGTGCCAGCAGCGTATCCGGACAGGGCACCTACGAGCAGTACTTC
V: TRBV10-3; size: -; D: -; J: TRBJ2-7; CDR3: CAISEGVGGGYEQYF; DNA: TGTGCCATCAGTGAGGGGGTAGGGGGGGGGTACGAGCAGTACTTC
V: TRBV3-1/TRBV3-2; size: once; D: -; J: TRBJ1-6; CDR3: CASSSTGISPHNNSPLHF; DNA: TGTGCCAGCAGCTCTACAGGGATAAGTCCCCACAATAATTCACCCCTCCACTTT
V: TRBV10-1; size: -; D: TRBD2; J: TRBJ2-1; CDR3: CASSESGGGSRPQFF; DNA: TGCGCCAGCAGTGAGTCAGGCGGGGGGTCCCGACCACAGTTCTTC
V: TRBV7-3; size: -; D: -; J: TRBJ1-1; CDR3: CASSLTGVSTEAFF; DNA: TGTGCCAGCAGCTTAACAGGGGTTAGCACTGAAGCTTTCTTT
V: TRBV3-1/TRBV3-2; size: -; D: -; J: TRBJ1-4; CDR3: CASTSHRQGTSNEKLFF; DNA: TGTGCCAGCACCTCCCACCGGCAGGGGACCAGTAATGAAAAACTGTTTTTT
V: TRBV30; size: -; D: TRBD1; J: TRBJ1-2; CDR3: CAWSYPTGGVGGYTF; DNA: TGTGCCTGGAGTTACCCAACAGGGGGCGTCGGTGGCTACACCTTC
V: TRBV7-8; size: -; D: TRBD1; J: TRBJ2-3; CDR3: CASSRGAGGSQYF; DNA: TGTGCCAGCAGCCGAGGGGCAGGGGGCTCGCAGTATTTT
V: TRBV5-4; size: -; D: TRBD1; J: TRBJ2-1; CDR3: CASSSGSGQGSSSYNEQFF; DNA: TGTGCCAGCAGCTCGGGATCGGGACAGGGGTCTAGCTCCTACAATGAGCAGTTCTTC
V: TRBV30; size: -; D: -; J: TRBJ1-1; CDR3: CAWSPGRPNTEAFF; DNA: TGTGCCTGGAGCCCCGGACGGCCGAACACTGAAGCTTTCTTT
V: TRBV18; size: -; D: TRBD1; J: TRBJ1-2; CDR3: CASSRYDRGRDYGYTF; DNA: TGTGCCAGCTCACGGTACGACAGGGGGCGCGACTATGGCTACACCTTC
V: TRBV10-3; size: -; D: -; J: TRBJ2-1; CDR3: CAISEEGGPYNEQFF; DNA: TGTGCCATCAGTGAAGAGGGCGGTCCCTACAATGAGCAGTTCTTC
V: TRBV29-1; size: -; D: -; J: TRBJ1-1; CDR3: CSVELRNTEAFF; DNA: TGCAGCGTTGAACTCCGGAACACTGAAGCTTTCTTT
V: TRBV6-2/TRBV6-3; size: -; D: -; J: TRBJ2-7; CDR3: CASSYSSYEQYF; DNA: TGTGCCAGCAGTTACAGTTCCTACGAGCAGTACTTC
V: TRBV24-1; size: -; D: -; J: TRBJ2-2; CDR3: CATRQGGSNTGELFF; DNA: TGTGCCACCAGGCAGGGGGGGTCGAACACCGGGGAGCTGTTTTTT
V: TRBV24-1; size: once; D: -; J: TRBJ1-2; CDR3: CATSAGVFGYTF; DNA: TGTGCCACCAGTGCTGGGGTTTTTGGCTACACCTTC
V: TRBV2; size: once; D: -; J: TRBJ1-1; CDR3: CASNRANTEAFF; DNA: TGTGCCAGCAATCGGGCGAACACTGAAGCTTTCTTT
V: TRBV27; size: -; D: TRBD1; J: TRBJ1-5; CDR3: CASSGGGGWQPQHF; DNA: TGTGCCAGCAGTGGCGGAGGGGGCTGGCAGCCCCAGCATTTT
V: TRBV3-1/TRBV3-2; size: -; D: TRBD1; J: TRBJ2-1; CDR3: CASSHRQGNNEQFF; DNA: TGTGCCAGCAGCCATCGACAGGGGAACAATGAGCAGTTCTTC
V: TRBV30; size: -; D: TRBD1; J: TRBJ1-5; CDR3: CAWDKGGRQPQHF; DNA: TGTGCCTGGGATAAAGGGGGCAGACAGCCCCAGCATTTT
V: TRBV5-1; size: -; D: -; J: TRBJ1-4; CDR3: CASSLRGDGEKLFF; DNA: TGCGCCAGCAGCTTGCGGGGGGACGGGGAAAAACTGTTTTTT
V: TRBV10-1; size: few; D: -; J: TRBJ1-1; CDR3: CASSEDQNTEAFF; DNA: TGCGCCAGCAGTGAGGACCAGAACACTGAAGCTTTCTTT